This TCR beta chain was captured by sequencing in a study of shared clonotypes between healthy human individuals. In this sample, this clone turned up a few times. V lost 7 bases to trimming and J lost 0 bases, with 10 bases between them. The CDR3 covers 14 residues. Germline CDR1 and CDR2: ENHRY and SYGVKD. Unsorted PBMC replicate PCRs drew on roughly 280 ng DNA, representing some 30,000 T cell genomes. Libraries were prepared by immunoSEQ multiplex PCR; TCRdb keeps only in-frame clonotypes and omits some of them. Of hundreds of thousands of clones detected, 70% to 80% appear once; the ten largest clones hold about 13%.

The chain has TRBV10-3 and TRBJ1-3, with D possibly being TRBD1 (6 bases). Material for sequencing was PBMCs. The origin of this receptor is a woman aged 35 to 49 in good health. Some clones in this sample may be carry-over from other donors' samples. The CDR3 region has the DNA TGTGCCATCACCGGACAGAGCTCTGGAAACACCATATATTTT. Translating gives CAITGQSSGNTIYF.